This T cell receptor beta chain was obtained from a study of CD8 T cells in ankylosing spondylitis. Overall study results and limits: Blood of patients with ankylosing spondylitis appeared to be characterized by a TCR beta motif of roughly eight highly homologous variants. CD8+ disease-linked clones were present at relatively low frequencies in blood.

This clonotype was detected a few times. No antigen is known for it. MiXCR, run by TCRdb on the 5' RACE reads, gives a single entry per CDR3 protein. The profile shows 500,000 or so distinct CDR3 sequences, less than 6% of them singletons. CDR1 and CDR2 (germline): SGHTA, FQGNSA. CDR3 length equals 16 residues. The V gene end was trimmed by 1 base and the J gene end by 4 bases; junction bases not matched to a gene: 8. This sequence originates from a male donor with ankylosing spondylitis. What was sequenced was blood, either unsorted or a sorted T cell fraction (not recorded which). This rearrangement joins TRBV7-2 to TRBJ2-5, with 8 bases that match TRBD2. This CDR3 reads CASSLGTRAGVETQYF. The CDR3 nucleotides read TGTGCCAGCAGCTTAGGGACTAGAGCGGGGGTAGAGACCCAGTACTTC.